This T cell receptor (beta chain) was observed in a study of blood T cell repertoires in COVID-19. The table came from immunoSEQ multiplex PCR; TCRdb's copy has only in-frame clones and leaves some out. The sample lists around 310,000 clones, just under 90% seen once, with roughly a tenth in the top ten. The germline V gene has CDR1 SGHTA and CDR2 FQGNSA. Trimming shortened V by 2 bases and J by 0 bases, and 8 bases separated the two germline ends. CDR3 size: 14 residues. Sequenced input: PBMCs or T cells enriched from blood (not recorded which). The receptor's source is a woman aged 25 to 39 who had recovered from COVID-19. The chain has TRBV7-2 and TRBJ2-7, with D hard to call. The chain's CDR3 is CASSLLADSYEQYF. The CDR3, as DNA: TGTGCCAGCAGCTTACTGGCGGACTCCTACGAGCAGTACTTC. The full variable domain, rest sourced from reference TRBV7-2 and TRBJ2-7, is GAGVSQSPSNKVTEKGKDVELRCDPISGHTALYWYRQSLGQGLEFLIYFQGNSAPDKSGLPSDRFSAERTGGSVSTLTIQRTQQEDSAVYLCASSLLADSYEQYFGPGTRLTVT.